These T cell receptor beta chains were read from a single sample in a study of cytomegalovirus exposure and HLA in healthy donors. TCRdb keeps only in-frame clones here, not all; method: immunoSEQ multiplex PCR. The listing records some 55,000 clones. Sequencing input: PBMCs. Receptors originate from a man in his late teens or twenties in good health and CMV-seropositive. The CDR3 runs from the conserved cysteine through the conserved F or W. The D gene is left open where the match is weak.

TGTGCCAGCAGTGAAGCGCGGGAAGAGACCCAGTACTTC	CASSEAREETQYF	TRBV6-1	TRBJ2-5	-
TGCGCCAGCAGCTCCACAGGCGGGGGGATTAATGAAAAACTGTTTTTT	CASSSTGGGINEKLFF	TRBV5-1	TRBJ1-4	-
TGTGCCATCAGCGCGCCGGGACAGGGGTCCTACGAGCAGTACTTC	CAISAPGQGSYEQYF	TRBV10-3	TRBJ2-7	TRBD1
TGTGCCAGCCCCTCCCAGGAGGGCACTGAAGCTTTCTTT	CASPSQEGTEAFF	TRBV2	TRBJ1-1	-
TGCAGCGTTGAAAGGGTAATCAGCGGGAATGAGCAGTTCTTC	CSVERVISGNEQFF	TRBV29-1	TRBJ2-1	-
TGTGCCAGCAGCCTATCGGGGCCCCAGCATTTT	CASSLSGPQHF	TRBV7-9	TRBJ1-5	-
TGTGCCAGCAGCTTCGGGACAGGGAATGAAAAACTGTTTTTT	CASSFGTGNEKLFF	TRBV5-3	TRBJ1-4	TRBD1
TGTGCCTGGAGCAGGGTATGGGTTGGAAAACTGTTTTTT	CAWSRVWVGKLFF	TRBV30	TRBJ1-4	-
TGTGCCAGTAGTACCGGGACAAGCGAAGAGACCCAGTACTTC	CASSTGTSEETQYF	TRBV19	TRBJ2-5	-
TGCAGCGTTGCGTCAGTCAGCAAAAACATTCAGTACTTC	CSVASVSKNIQYF	TRBV29-1	TRBJ2-4	-
TGTGCCTGGAGTGTATGGGCCCAGGGAACAGATACGCAGTATTTT	CAWSVWAQGTDTQYF	TRBV30	TRBJ2-3	-
TGTGCCTGGGGACAGGGGCCCGCCGGGCCCCAGCATTTT	CAWGQGPAGPQHF	TRBV30	TRBJ1-5	TRBD1
TGTGCCAGCAGTTTACTGGATGAGACTCCCAGTCTGGGAAACACCATATATTTT	CASSLLDETPSLGNTIYF	TRBV25-1	TRBJ1-3	-
TGTGCCAGCAGCCCGGAGTCGATCTCCAATGAGCAGTTCTTC	CASSPESISNEQFF	TRBV27	TRBJ2-1	-
TGTGCCAGCAGCGCTTCCACTAGCGGGAGGGGAAATGAGCAGTTCTTC	CASSASTSGRGNEQFF	TRBV7-3	TRBJ2-1	TRBD2
TGTGCCAGCAGCTTTAGAACAGGGGGCCACGAGCAGTACTTC	CASSFRTGGHEQYF	TRBV13	TRBJ2-7	TRBD1
TGCGCCAGCAGCTTGACCGTAGCGGGAGCCGACGAGCAGTACTTC	CASSLTVAGADEQYF	TRBV5-1	TRBJ2-7	TRBD2
TGTGCCAGAAATAGTCTAGCCCCCTACAATGAGCAGTTCTTC	CARNSLAPYNEQFF	TRBV21-1	TRBJ2-1	-
TGTGCCAGCAGCCGTGCTAGCGGGAAGCAGTTCTTC	CASSRASGKQFF	TRBV9	TRBJ2-1	TRBD2
TGCAGCGTGTGGACTGGTGAGGACGAGCAGTACTTC	CSVWTGEDEQYF	TRBV29-1	TRBJ2-7	-
TGCGCCAGCAGCCCAACTATAGCGGGAGGCTACGAGCAGTACTTC	CASSPTIAGGYEQYF	TRBV5-1	TRBJ2-7	TRBD2
TGTGCCGTCCGACAGTCTGGAAACACTGAAGCTTTCTTT	CAVRQSGNTEAFF	TRBV30	TRBJ1-1	-
TGTGCCAGCAGCTTAAGGGACTCCCACAATGAGCAGTTCTTC	CASSLRDSHNEQFF	TRBV11-2	TRBJ2-1	-
TGTGCCAGCAGTGACGCAGGGTTCGATACGCAGTATTTT	CASSDAGFDTQYF	TRBV6-1	TRBJ2-3	-
TGTGCCAGTAGAAACCAGGGGAGCGATTCACCCCTCCACTTT	CASRNQGSDSPLHF	TRBV19	TRBJ1-6	-